This T cell receptor beta chain was sequenced during a study of Ad26.COV2.S vaccination and SARS-CoV-2 variants. Study-level information: The COV1001 Ad26.COV2.S trial arm included the donor. Doses of Ad26.COV2.S were injected into muscle once or twice, 56 days apart. Regarding the study as a whole: Across vaccine and placebo recipients, the breadth of non-spike TCRs was similar.

Documented treatment: roughly 20 received Ad26.COV2.S at low or high dose, single or two shots; several received placebo; per-sample allocation not given. Specimen acquisition occurred on day 63 following the initial vaccine or placebo injection. The sample came from a Boston adult aged 18-55 years. The germline gives CDR1 LNHDA, CDR2 SQIVND (reference sequence). The CDR3 totals 15 residues. V gave up 5 bases and J gave up 4 bases; unmatched junction bases: 6. Of note for this clone: Its antigen is not known.

The protocol was immunoSEQ multiplex PCR, while the TCRdb copy is restricted to in-frame clones and leaves out a portion. The sample includes more than 300,000 clones, 85% to 90% of them seen just once. The specimen comprised peripheral blood, sampled in a trial of Ad26.COV2.S vaccine versus placebo. The source of this sequence is a person aged 18-65 years who received the Ad26.COV2.S COVID-19 vaccine or a placebo. The chain joins TRBV19 to TRBJ1-3; TRBD1 matches at 9 bases. The CDR3: CASSPWTGEGNTIYF. The CDR3 region has the DNA TGTGCCAGTAGTCCCTGGACAGGGGAAGGAAACACCATATATTTT.